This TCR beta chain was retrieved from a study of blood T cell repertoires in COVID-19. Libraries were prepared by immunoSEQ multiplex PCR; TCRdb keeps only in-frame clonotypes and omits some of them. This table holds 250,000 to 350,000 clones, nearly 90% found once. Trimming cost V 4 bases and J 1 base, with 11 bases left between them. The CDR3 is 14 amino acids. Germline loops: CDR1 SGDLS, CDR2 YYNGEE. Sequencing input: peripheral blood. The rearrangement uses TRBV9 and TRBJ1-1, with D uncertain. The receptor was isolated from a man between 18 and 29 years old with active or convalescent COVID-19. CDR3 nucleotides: TGTGCCAGCAGCCCACCGGTCTCGAACACTGAAGCTTTCTTT. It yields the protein CASSPPVSNTEAFF.